These 25 T cell receptor beta chains were all obtained from the same sample, sequenced in a study of shared clonotypes between healthy human individuals. The protocol was immunoSEQ multiplex PCR, while the TCRdb copy is restricted to in-frame clones and leaves out a portion. The sample holds about 820,000 clones, around 92% seen once. CD45RO-negative, CCR7-selected cells formed the naive CD8 fraction, which excluded terminally differentiated effector memory CD45RA+ cells. Material for sequencing was naive CD8+ T cells sorted from blood. Receptors originate from a man younger than 45 in good health.

A note on this clone: Mismatch with germline at one junction end may stem from a read error. CDR3 bases: TGTGCCAGCAAGCTTGGGGGCTCCACTGAAGTTTTCTTT. Its translation: CASKLGGSTEVFF. The rearrangement joins TRBV27 to TRBJ1-1; tentative D call: TRBD1 (6 bases). The CDR3 extends over 13 amino acids. Germline CDR1 and CDR2: MNHEY and SMNVEV (reference sequence).

This chain joins TRBV5-1 and TRBJ2-1, with D tentatively TRBD2 (6 bases). CDR1 is SGHRS and CDR2 is YFSETQ in the germline V gene. The CDR3 contains 15 residues. The V end lost 1 base, the J end lost 5 bases, and 13 bases lay between the germline ends. DNA for the CDR3: TGCGCCAGCAGCTTGAGCTGGACTACCCACAATGAGCAGTTCTTC. Translated: CASSLSWTTHNEQFF.

The chain is built from TRBV18 and TRBJ2-1, with TRBD1 identical over 7 bases. The germline CDR1 and CDR2 sequences are KGHSH and LQKENI. V shed 6 bases, J shed 8 bases, and the junction held 7 bases outside the gene matches. The CDR3 sequence is 13 residues long. The CDR3 region has the DNA TGTGCCAGCTCCGTAGGGGGCCGGGATGAGCAGTTCTTC. Its translation is CASSVGGRDEQFF.

The chain joins TRBV6-1 to TRBJ1-1, with D tentatively TRBD1 (5 bases). The CDR3 has 12 residues. The V gene's germline CDR1 is MNHNS and CDR2 SASEGT. CDR3: CAILQGYTEAFF. CDR3 sequence (DNA): TGTGCTATACTTCAGGGTTACACTGAAGCTTTCTTT.

The chain combines TRBV7-9 with TRBJ2-1, with 9 bases fitting TRBD1. V gave up 0 bases and J gave up 6 bases; unmatched junction bases: 6. The CDR3 is made up of 16 amino acids. Germline V lookup: CDR1 SEHNR, CDR2 FQNEAQ (reference sequence). DNA for the CDR3: TGTGCCAGCAGCTTAGCAGGGACAGGGTTTCTCAATGAGCAGTTCTTC. It translates to CASSLAGTGFLNEQFF.

The chain combines TRBV19 with TRBJ1-2; 8 bases align to TRBD1. Germline-derived CDR1 and CDR2 are LNHDA and SQIVND (reference sequence). CDR3 length: 14 residues. J was trimmed by 3 bases and V by 7 bases; bases with no gene match: 7. The CDR3, as DNA: TGTGCCAGTACCTCCCAGGGGGCATACTATGGCTACACCTTC. Translation gives CASTSQGAYYGYTF.

V gene TRBV4-1 combines with J gene TRBJ1-5; 8 bases align to TRBD1. Germline V gives CDR1 MGHRA, CDR2 YSYEKL. Germline trimming cut 0 bases from V and 4 bases from J; bases unmatched to any gene: 5. The CDR3 is made up of 16 amino acids. The CDR3 DNA sequence: TGCGCCAGCAGCCAAGAATCGGGACAGGCAAATCAGCCCCAGCATTTT. Residues: CASSQESGQANQPQHF.

V and J are TRBV6-1 and TRBJ2-1; D gene unclear. CDR3 length: 13 residues. V lost 5 bases to trimming and J lost 10 bases, with 15 bases between them. Germline V lookup: CDR1 MNHNS, CDR2 SASEGT. CDR3 DNA: TGTGCCAGCAGTCGGACCCGAAGAAACGAGCAGTTCTTC. Amino acid sequence: CASSRTRRNEQFF.

This clone was counted a single time. The genes are TRBV23-1 and TRBJ2-7; 8 bases match TRBD1. TRBV23-1 is annotated as an ORF whose role is uncertain. Trimming removed 5 bases from V and 3 bases from J; junction bases left unmatched: 12. The CDR3 totals 16 residues. The CDR3 reads CASSVMPGQADYEQYF. The CDR3 nucleotides are TGCGCCAGCAGTGTAATGCCGGGACAGGCTGACTACGAGCAGTACTTC.

This clone was detected once. The chain recombines TRBV5-4 with TRBJ2-7; TRBD2 matches at 15 bases. Trimming removed 5 bases from V and 4 bases from J; junction bases left unmatched: 10. The CDR3 is 17 residues long. The germline V gene encodes CDR1 SGHNT and CDR2 YYREEE (reference sequence). The CDR3 DNA reads TGTGCCAGCAGAGCGACCCCCGGGACTAGCGGGGGGTACGAGCAGTACTTC. Its protein product is CASRATPGTSGGYEQYF. Looking up the rest from reference TRBV5-4 and TRBJ2-7 gives the full variable domain: ETGVTQSPTHLIKTRGQQVTLRCSSQSGHNTVSWYQQALGQGPQFIFQYYREEENGRGNFPPRFSGLQFPNYSSELNVNALELDDSALYLCASRATPGTSGGYEQYFGPGTRLTVT.

The rearrangement uses TRBV5-6 and TRBJ2-7; 7 nucleotides match TRBD1. CDR3 length equals 14 residues. The V gene's germline CDR1 is SGHDT and CDR2 YYEEEE. J was trimmed by 4 bases and V by 0 bases; bases with no gene match: 4. The CDR3: CASSLGGGFYEQYF. The CDR3 nucleotides read TGTGCCAGCAGCTTGGGAGGGGGCTTTTACGAGCAGTACTTC.

The CDR3 is CASSPRQETNTGELFF. The CDR3 DNA sequence: TGTGCCAGCAGCCCCAGACAGGAAACGAACACCGGGGAGCTGTTTTTT. The chain employs TRBV11-3 and TRBJ2-2; possibly TRBD1 for D (6 bases). V shed 5 bases and J shed 0 bases, with 13 bases lying between them. In germline, CDR1 is SGHNT, CDR2 YENEEA. This CDR3 comprises 16 residues.

V usage is TRBV27 and J usage is TRBJ1-2, with 7 bases matching TRBD1. The germline V gene encodes CDR1 MNHEY and CDR2 SMNVEV (reference sequence). The CDR3 consists of 15 residues. The trim removed 6 bases at V and 4 bases at J, leaving 11 bases unmatched. This CDR3 reads CASRPGQTTFYGYTF. The CDR3, as DNA: TGTGCCAGCAGACCGGGACAGACGACCTTCTATGGCTACACCTTC.

The V gene is TRBV28, the J gene TRBJ2-3, with TRBD2 matching 8 bases. This CDR3 region has 15 residues. Germline V gene sequence: CDR1 MDHEN, CDR2 SYDVKM. V shed 6 bases, J shed 7 bases, and the junction held 12 bases outside the gene matches. The DNA of the CDR3 is TGTGCCAGCAGGGGGGGACGGGAGGGCACCCATACGCAGTATTTT. Protein: CASRGGREGTHTQYF.

The gene calls are TRBV19 and TRBJ2-5, with D possibly TRBD1 on 6 matching bases. Per the germline V gene, CDR1 is LNHDA and CDR2 is SQIVND (reference sequence). CDR3 length equals 16 residues. Trimming stripped 1 base from V and 3 bases from J, with 15 bases between. CDR3 in DNA: TGTGCCAGTAGTATAGTGTGGGGACCAGGGGAAGAGACCCAGTACTTC. Residues: CASSIVWGPGEETQYF.

The gene calls are TRBV7-9 and TRBJ2-1; the D gene is possibly TRBD2 (5 bases). Deletions cut 1 base from V and 1 base from J, with 14 bases between. The germline V gene has CDR1 SEHNR and CDR2 FQNEAQ (reference sequence). This CDR3 has 17 residues. CDR3 loop: CASSLGGEGVSYNEQFF. The CDR3 DNA is TGTGCCAGCAGCTTAGGTGGCGAGGGTGTGTCCTACAATGAGCAGTTCTTC.

The J gene is TRBJ2-5, the V gene TRBV7-9, with TRBD2 as a possible D gene (6 bases). This CDR3 has 15 amino acids. Germline V gene lookup returns CDR1 SEHNR and CDR2 FQNEAQ (reference sequence). V gave up 2 bases and J gave up 5 bases, with 15 bases separating them. In nucleotides, the CDR3 is TGTGCCAGCAGCTTAAAGGAGGGTTCACGGGAGACCCAGTACTTC. It encodes CASSLKEGSRETQYF. The variable domain in full, completed from reference TRBV7-9 and TRBJ2-5, reads DTGVSQNPRHKITKRGQNVTFRCDPISEHNRLYWYRQTLGQGPEFLTYFQNEAQLEKSRLLSDRFSAERPKGSFSTLEIQRTEQGDSAMYLCASSLKEGSRETQYFGPGTRLLVL.

This clone was detected only a few times. The chain carries TRBV7-9 and TRBJ1-2; 7 bases match TRBD1. CDR3 size: 15 residues. Germline assignment: CDR1 SEHNR and CDR2 FQNEAQ (reference sequence). Germline trimming cut 1 base from V and 3 bases from J; bases unmatched to any gene: 5. CDR3 nucleotide sequence: TGTGCCAGCAGCTTAGTACTCGGGACAGACTATGGCTACACCTTC. This encodes CASSLVLGTDYGYTF.

This chain connects TRBV5-4 to TRBJ1-5, with TRBD1 as a possible D gene (6 bases). In germline, CDR1 is SGHNT, CDR2 YYREEE (reference sequence). The CDR3 has 14 residues. The V and J ends lost 2 bases and 6 bases respectively, with 12 bases between them. In DNA, the CDR3 is TGTGCCAGCAGCTTAGCAGGGGTAAGTCAGCCCCAGCATTTT. Residues: CASSLAGVSQPQHF.

The chain has TRBV14 and TRBJ1-2; no clear D gene. CDR3 length equals 15 residues. The germline V and J ends were trimmed by 4 bases and 6 bases, with 18 bases remaining between them. Looked up from germline, CDR1 is SGHDN and CDR2 is FVKESK. The CDR3 DNA reads as TGTGCCAGCAGCCTACGGAATGGGCCGACGAATGGCTACACCTTC. Translating it yields CASSLRNGPTNGYTF. Full variable domain (rest looked up from reference TRBV14 and TRBJ1-2): EAGVTQFPSHSVIEKGQTVTLRCDPISGHDNLYWYRRVMGKEIKFLLHFVKESKQDESGMPNNRFLAERTGGTYSTLKVQPAELEDSGVYFCASSLRNGPTNGYTFGSGTRLTVV.

This sequence joins TRBV4-1 and TRBJ2-7; maybe TRBD1 (6 bases). This CDR3 contains 13 residues. V was cut by 8 bases and J by 5 bases, with 16 bases left in between. Germline CDR1 is MGHRA and CDR2 is YSYEKL. For the CDR3, the DNA is TGCGCCAGCCACTCAGGGGTCAGCAACGAGCAGTACTTC. Its translation is CASHSGVSNEQYF.

This sequence joins TRBV9 and TRBJ2-7, with 8 bases matching TRBD1. CDR1 and CDR2 (germline): SGDLS, YYNGEE. The junction had 11 bases not matched to a gene; V was cut back by 2 bases and J by 7 bases. The length of the CDR3 is 15 residues. The CDR3 nucleotides read TGTGCCAGCAGCGTGTCTGTGGACAGGGTTGGGGAGCAGTACTTC. It translates to CASSVSVDRVGEQYF.

The rearrangement joins TRBV25-1 to TRBJ1-3; possibly TRBD1 for D (5 bases). V was clipped by 1 base and J by 0 bases, with 7 bases between them. The CDR3 is made up of 15 amino acids. CDR1 and CDR2 (germline): MGHDK, SYGVNS. The CDR3 reads CASSESGFSGNTIYF. CDR3 in DNA: TGTGCCAGCAGTGAATCAGGGTTCTCTGGAAACACCATATATTTT.

This chain connects TRBV19 to TRBJ2-3; D is undetermined. CDR3 length: 16 residues. V lost 3 bases and J lost 2, with 15 bases in between. The germline V gene encodes CDR1 LNHDA and CDR2 SQIVND (reference sequence). CDR3: CASSMGGSGPTDTQYF. CDR3 in DNA: TGTGCCAGTAGTATGGGTGGCTCAGGACCCACAGATACGCAGTATTTT. The variable domain in full, with the rest retrieved from reference TRBV19 and TRBJ2-3, is DGGITQSPKYLFRKEGQNVTLSCEQNLNHDAMYWYRQDPGQGLRLIYYSQIVNDFQKGDIAEGYSVSREKKESFPLTVTSAQKNPTAFYLCASSMGGSGPTDTQYFGPGTRLTVL.

CDR3 residues: CASSESLTAVLYEQYF. CDR3 nucleotide sequence: TGTGCCAGCAGTGAATCGCTGACAGCCGTACTCTACGAGCAGTACTTC. The J gene is TRBJ2-7, the V gene TRBV6-1; a weak D match, TRBD1 (5 bases). The CDR3 spans 16 residues. V was clipped by 2 bases and J by 3 bases, with 17 bases between them. The germline V gene encodes CDR1 MNHNS and CDR2 SASEGT.